These T cell receptor beta chains were read from a single sample in a study of yellow fever vaccine responses in identical twins. TCRdb recomputed calls from the RT-PCR reads with MiXCR, one row per CDR3 protein. In the table there are about 34,000 distinct CDR3 sequences, almost 60% of which are singletons. The sequenced sample was T cells from blood (PBMCs), unsorted or a sorted subset (not recorded which), obtained before or after yellow fever vaccination (not recorded which). The origin of the receptors is a woman in her late teens or twenties who received the yellow fever vaccine. The CDR3 runs from the conserved cysteine through the conserved F or W. A D gene is named only where the DNA matches it firmly. The size field is filled for only some rows; it gives once, few, many or a size class.

V	D	J	size	CDR3	DNA
TRBV19	.	TRBJ2-1	.	CASSIVGEHHEQFF	TGTGCCAGTAGTATTGTAGGGGAACACCATGAGCAGTTCTTC
TRBV5-1	TRBD1	TRBJ2-7	.	CASSSDRSPYEQYF	TGCGCCAGCAGCTCGGACAGGTCCCCCTACGAGCAGTACTTC
TRBV5-1	TRBD2	TRBJ2-5	few	CASSNSGEPRETQYF	TGCGCCAGCAGCAATAGCGGGGAGCCACGGGAGACCCAGTACTTC
TRBV10-1	TRBD1	TRBJ2-1	.	CASSESGTGSGEQFF	TGCGCCAGCAGTGAGTCGGGGACAGGGAGTGGTGAGCAGTTCTTC
TRBV24-1	.	TRBJ2-1	few	CATSDLPDWGEQFF	TGTGCCACCAGTGATTTGCCAGACTGGGGTGAGCAGTTCTTC
TRBV9	TRBD1	TRBJ1-2	.	CASSVVDRGRYGYTF	TGTGCCAGCAGCGTAGTGGACAGGGGGAGGTATGGCTACACCTTC
TRBV12-3/TRBV12-4	.	TRBJ2-6	.	CASSLAGGGWGNVLTF	TGTGCCAGCAGTTTAGCAGGGGGAGGGTGGGGCAACGTCCTGACTTTC
TRBV18	TRBD1	TRBJ1-6	few	CASSPPGGQFNSPLHF	TGTGCCAGCTCACCACCGGGGGGACAGTTTAATTCACCCCTCCACTTT
TRBV2	TRBD2	TRBJ2-1	.	CASRERLAGVSYNEQFF	TGTGCCAGCAGGGAGAGACTAGCGGGGGTTTCCTACAATGAGCAGTTCTTC
TRBV20-1	.	TRBJ2-1	few	CSAARQRLKEGFYNEQFF	TGCAGTGCTGCACGACAGCGGCTCAAGGAGGGTTTTTACAATGAGCAGTTCTTC
TRBV18	.	TRBJ1-5	few	CASSPPGNVQPQHF	TGTGCCAGCTCACCACCAGGTAACGTTCAGCCCCAGCATTTT
TRBV2	.	TRBJ1-5	.	CASSGDNGQPQHF	TGTGCCAGCAGTGGGGACAATGGTCAGCCCCAGCATTTT
TRBV4-3	TRBD2	TRBJ2-7	.	CASSHAQLGLAGLDEQYF	TGCGCCAGCAGCCATGCCCAACTGGGACTAGCGGGATTGGACGAGCAGTACTTC
TRBV3-1	.	TRBJ2-6	.	CASSQRGSGANVLTF	TGTGCCAGCAGCCAAAGAGGGTCTGGGGCCAACGTCCTGACTTTC
TRBV11-1	.	TRBJ1-2	.	CASLEGGKRPDGYTF	TGTGCCAGCCTCGAGGGGGGCAAGAGGCCCGATGGCTACACCTTC
TRBV29-1	.	TRBJ2-7	.	CSVAGQTYEQYF	TGCAGCGTCGCGGGACAAACTTACGAGCAGTACTTC
TRBV15	.	TRBJ2-3	.	CATSRGGPKQYF	TGTGCCACCAGCAGAGGGGGTCCAAAGCAGTATTTT
TRBV10-3	TRBD2	TRBJ2-7	.	CAISEPTSGSYEQYF	TGTGCCATCAGCGAGCCGACTAGCGGGAGTTACGAGCAGTACTTC
TRBV15	TRBD1	TRBJ2-5	.	CATSREVSGTGQETQYF	TGTGCCACCAGCAGAGAGGTCTCCGGGACAGGCCAAGAGACCCAGTACTTC
TRBV18	.	TRBJ1-1	.	CASSPVETSTEAFF	TGTGCCAGCTCACCAGTTGAAACGAGCACTGAAGCTTTCTTT
TRBV20-1	.	TRBJ2-3	.	CSANKANTPSTDTQYF	TGCAGTGCCAATAAAGCGAATACTCCTAGCACAGATACGCAGTATTTT
TRBV29-1	.	TRBJ2-7	few	CSVTRGTLREQYF	TGCAGCGTGACCAGGGGGACTTTACGTGAGCAGTACTTC
TRBV7-9	.	TRBJ2-5	.	CASSLVYQETQYF	TGTGCCAGCAGCTTAGTCTATCAAGAGACCCAGTACTTC
TRBV12-3/TRBV12-4	.	TRBJ2-1	few	CASSNLRARHNEQFF	TGTGCCAGCAGTAATCTTAGGGCCCGGCACAATGAGCAGTTCTTC
TRBV5-1	.	TRBJ2-2	.	CASSSPTGANTGELFF	TGCGCCAGCAGCTCTCCAACGGGGGCGAACACCGGGGAGCTGTTTTTT
TRBV11-2	.	TRBJ2-7	medium-sized	CASSLIEEPGVYEQYF	TGTGCCAGCAGCTTAATCGAGGAACCGGGAGTATACGAGCAGTACTTC
TRBV14	.	TRBJ2-3	.	CASSPIGNTQYF	TGTGCCAGCAGCCCCATTGGGAATACGCAGTATTTT
TRBV12-3/TRBV12-4	.	TRBJ2-3	.	CASSPNRERTDTQYF	TGTGCCAGCAGTCCCAACAGGGAAAGGACAGATACGCAGTATTTT
TRBV12-3/TRBV12-4	.	TRBJ2-1	few	CASSQKRRSSYNEQFF	TGTGCCAGCAGTCAAAAGCGGAGGAGCTCCTACAATGAGCAGTTCTTC
TRBV18	TRBD2	TRBJ2-7	.	CASSPPRLAGSYEQYF	TGTGCCAGCTCACCACCGAGGCTAGCGGGATCTTACGAGCAGTACTTC
TRBV7-6	.	TRBJ2-2	.	CASSLGPTNTGELFF	TGTGCCAGCAGCTTAGGCCCGACGAACACCGGGGAGCTGTTTTTT
TRBV13	.	TRBJ1-5	.	CASRGSNDQPQHF	TGTGCCAGCAGAGGCTCTAATGATCAGCCCCAGCATTTT
TRBV2	.	TRBJ1-1	.	CASHSALAEAFF	TGTGCCAGCCATAGTGCCCTAGCTGAAGCTTTCTTT
TRBV5-1	.	TRBJ2-1	.	CASSARGRASFEQFF	TGCGCCAGCAGCGCAAGGGGGAGGGCCAGTTTTGAGCAGTTCTTC
TRBV4-1	.	TRBJ1-2	few	CASSQEARSANYGYTF	TGCGCCAGCAGCCAAGAAGCCAGGTCCGCAAACTATGGCTACACCTTC
TRBV4-1	.	TRBJ2-3	.	CASSPRAGGSTDTQYF	TGCGCCAGCAGCCCAAGGGCTGGGGGCAGCACAGATACGCAGTATTTT
TRBV29-1	TRBD2	TRBJ2-3	.	CSARPRLATDTQYF	TGCAGCGCCCGCCCCAGACTAGCCACAGATACGCAGTATTTT
TRBV11-1	.	TRBJ1-2	.	CASSVGEGYGYTF	TGTGCCAGCAGCGTAGGGGAGGGCTATGGCTACACCTTC
TRBV20-1	.	TRBJ1-1	.	CSARLNTEAFF	TGCAGTGCTAGGCTCAACACTGAAGCTTTCTTT
TRBV20-1	.	TRBJ2-3	.	CSALDSFRDTQYF	TGCAGTGCCTTGGACAGCTTCAGAGATACGCAGTATTTT
TRBV6-5	.	TRBJ2-1	.	CASSYNEGGHNEQFF	TGTGCCAGCAGTTACAATGAGGGAGGCCACAATGAGCAGTTCTTC
TRBV15	.	TRBJ1-1	once	CATSRDPTRMNTEAFF	TGTGCCACCAGCAGAGACCCAACGAGGATGAACACTGAAGCTTTCTTT
TRBV7-9	TRBD2	TRBJ2-2	.	CASSSRTSGGPQTGELFF	TGTGCCAGCAGCTCTCGGACTAGCGGGGGGCCACAAACCGGGGAGCTGTTTTTT
TRBV6-2/TRBV6-3	TRBD2	TRBJ2-6	few	CASSYGGAGANVLTF	TGTGCCAGCAGTTACGGGGGGGCTGGGGCCAACGTCCTGACTTTC
TRBV7-2	.	TRBJ1-5	once	CASSWSNNQPQHF	TGTGCCAGCAGCTGGTCGAACAATCAGCCCCAGCATTTT
TRBV2	TRBD2	TRBJ2-3	once	CATRAGGSTDTQYF	TGTGCCACCCGAGCGGGAGGGAGCACAGATACGCAGTATTTT
TRBV5-4	.	TRBJ2-3	.	CASSFGGWGTDTQYF	TGTGCCAGCAGCTTTGGGGGCTGGGGCACAGATACGCAGTATTTT
TRBV6-5	.	TRBJ1-2	few	CASSYSRRHGYTF	TGTGCCAGCAGTTACTCGAGACGACATGGCTACACCTTC
TRBV3-1	.	TRBJ2-2	.	CASRPGTRDTGELFF	TGTGCCAGCAGACCCGGGACGAGGGACACCGGGGAGCTGTTTTTT
TRBV29-1	.	TRBJ2-1	.	CSVDNEQFF	TGCAGCGTTGATAATGAGCAGTTCTTC
TRBV10-1	TRBD2	TRBJ2-7	.	CASSPGTSGSYEQYF	TGCGCCAGCAGCCCCGGGACTAGCGGATCCTACGAGCAGTACTTC
TRBV29-1	.	TRBJ2-1	once	CSVNPVGEQFF	TGCAGCGTTAATCCGGTGGGTGAGCAGTTCTTC
TRBV5-8	TRBD2	TRBJ2-1	few	CASSPGTSGRYEQFF	TGTGCCAGCAGCCCCGGGACTAGCGGGAGGTATGAGCAGTTCTTC
TRBV18	.	TRBJ2-3	.	CASSTSLGSPDTQYF	TGTGCCAGCTCTACCAGTCTGGGCTCGCCAGATACGCAGTATTTT
TRBV15	.	TRBJ2-1	.	CATSGRAPSYNEQFF	TGTGCCACCAGCGGCCGGGCCCCCTCCTACAATGAGCAGTTCTTC
TRBV10-2	TRBD1	TRBJ2-4	.	CASNGQVAKNIQYF	TGCGCCAGCAACGGACAGGTAGCCAAAAACATTCAGTACTTC
TRBV10-2	TRBD1	TRBJ2-1	.	CASSWDRLTNEQFF	TGCGCCAGCTCCTGGGACAGGCTTACCAATGAGCAGTTCTTC
TRBV20-1	.	TRBJ2-1	.	CSASGAYNEQFF	TGCAGTGCTAGCGGAGCCTACAATGAGCAGTTCTTC
TRBV13	TRBD2	TRBJ2-7	.	CASSPVRDYLYEQYF	TGTGCCAGCAGCCCGGTCCGGGACTACCTCTACGAGCAGTACTTC
TRBV12-3/TRBV12-4	TRBD1	TRBJ2-1	.	CASGYSVQGLNEQFF	TGTGCCAGCGGCTATTCAGTACAGGGGTTGAATGAGCAGTTCTTC